These 4 T cell receptor beta chains share one sample of origin, sequenced in a study of identical twins. MiXCR, run by TCRdb on the 5' RACE reads, gives a single entry per CDR3 protein. The table records roughly 350,000 distinct CDR3 sequences, roughly an eighth of them present only once. These sequences were also reported in another study, on yellow fever vaccine responses in identical twins.

Sequenced sample: CD8+ T cells sorted from blood. The origin of the receptors is a woman younger than 35 in good health.

This clonotype was observed a handful of times. The CDR3 protein is CASRDGGGYEQYF. The CDR3 DNA is TGCGCCAGCCGCGACGGGGGGGGCTACGAGCAGTACTTC. J is TRBJ2-7 and V is TRBV5-1; TRBD2 aligns across 8 bases. Losses at the gene ends were 7 bases for V and 3 bases for J; bases not matched to a gene: 6. Germline V gene data show CDR1 as SGHRS and CDR2 as YFSETQ. This CDR3 has 13 residues.

This clonotype showed up just a few times. This chain links TRBV15 with TRBJ2-3, with 12 bases aligning to TRBD2. The CDR3 loop spans 15 amino acids. V lost 9 bases, J lost 6 bases, and 10 bases stayed unmatched. The germline CDR1 and CDR2 sequences are LNHNV and YYDKDF (reference sequence). The CDR3 DNA reads as TGTGCCACAGGGGTCGCTAGCGGGAGGGCCGATACGCAGTATTTT. Its protein product is CATGVASGRADTQYF.

CDR3 residues: CASSPSGVSREKLFF. Here the CDR3 DNA reads TGCGCCAGCAGCCCGTCCGGGGTCAGTCGAGAAAAACTGTTTTTT. The J gene is TRBJ1-4, the V gene TRBV4-1; no clear D. Trimming stripped 4 bases from V and 8 bases from J, with 17 bases between. The CDR3 extends over 15 amino acids. Germline V gene sequence: CDR1 MGHRA, CDR2 YSYEKL.

This clonotype was counted many times. The chain employs TRBV11-2 and TRBJ2-1; 12 nucleotides agree with TRBD1. Germline values: CDR1 SGHAT, CDR2 FQNNGV. Losses at the gene ends were 1 base for V and 7 bases for J; bases not matched to a gene: 8. The CDR3 contains 17 residues. CDR3 amino acids: CASSLVGGQGAWNEQFF. CDR3 bases: TGTGCCAGCAGCTTAGTAGGGGGACAGGGGGCTTGGAATGAGCAGTTCTTC.